The T cell receptor (beta chain) under discussion was sequenced for a study of T-cell reconstitution after alpha-beta-depleted transplantation in children. On this clonotype itself: Its antigen is as yet unknown.

V trimming: 4 bases; J trimming: 5 bases; junction bases outside the gene matches: 7. CDR3 length equals 16 residues. Per germline, CDR1 MGHRA and CDR2 YSYEKL. Preparing the TCRbeta library involved the use of unique molecular identifiers. TCRdb reprocessed the PCR reads via MiXCR and lists one record per CDR3 protein. This table has 200,000 to 250,000 distinct CDR3 sequences, more than 20% appearing once. Regarding the study as a whole: Several hundred rapidly expanded clones from non-depleted graft cells reportedly supplied alpha-beta T cells about two months post-transplant. Newly produced T cells mostly accounted for T-cell counts and diversity one year post-transplant. Surviving recipient T cells and thymic progenitors produced the high day-60 TCRbeta diversity seen in some patients.

The chain carries TRBV4-1 and TRBJ2-3; 12 bases align to TRBD2. The sequences come from PBMCs, mostly from graft donor cells, collected 360 days after TCRalphabeta/CD19-depleted stem cell transplant. This sequence was found in a female patient between 2 and 15 years old who had a stem cell transplant for congenital amegakaryocytic thrombocytopenia, so the T cells may come from the graft donor. The CDR3: CASSPRLAGVKDTQYF. The CDR3, as DNA: TGCGCCAGCAGCCCACGACTAGCGGGGGTTAAAGATACGCAGTATTTT.